This T cell receptor (beta chain) was identified in a study of STAT3 mutations in large granular lymphocyte leukemia. For the study at large: More than half of T-LGLL patients received immunosuppressive therapy. Study results and limitations: In T-cell large granular lymphocyte leukemia, about half of patients showed multiple immunodominant subclonotypes.

This table comes from immunoSEQ multiplex PCR, and its TCRdb copy is limited to in-frame clones, with some not included. This table holds about 15,000 clones, about 90% found once. On this clone itself: Its antigen remains unidentified.

Looked up from germline, CDR1 is SGHRS and CDR2 is YFSETQ. J was trimmed by 7 bases and V by 6 bases; bases with no gene match: 7. This CDR3 is 15 amino acids long. Material for sequencing was peripheral blood mononuclear cells. The sequence was obtained from a woman between 50 and 59 years old with T-cell large granular lymphocyte leukemia. Some clones in this sample may be carry-over from other donors' samples. The chain uses TRBV5-1 and TRBJ2-2, with TRBD1 identical over 12 bases. Here the CDR3 DNA reads TGCGCCAGCACCCCTGGGACAGGGGGCTACGGGGAGCTGTTTTTT. Translating it yields CASTPGTGGYGELFF.